This T cell receptor beta chain was sequenced during a study of blood T cells in healthy people across ages. General study results and limits: In older individuals, TCR beta diversity per million T cells was lower, falling roughly linearly with age. Donor CMV status was unknown, possibly confounding expanded clonotype changes.

This clonotype was recorded a few times. The antigen is undetermined. V shed 2 bases and J shed 6 bases, with 6 bases lying between them. Germline V gene sequence: CDR1 WSHSY, CDR2 SAAADI. The CDR3 is 12 residues long. PCR was performed a second time for about 6 to 12 cycles using a sample-barcoded 5' primer and a J-beta primer mix. Every cDNA molecule bore a tag from a template-switch adaptor containing 12 random nucleotides. TCRdb independently ran MiXCR on the 5' RACE reads; one entry per CDR3 protein. Of about 1.4 million distinct CDR3 sequences in the sample, approximately 59% were seen once. The sequence was obtained from a man aged 18 to 30 in good health. This chain connects TRBV10-2 to TRBJ2-3; possibly TRBD1 for D (6 bases). The source material was blood. In nucleotides, the CDR3 is TGCGCCAGCAGTGAGCAGGGGGATACGCAGTATTTT. As protein: CASSEQGDTQYF.